This T cell receptor (beta chain) was captured by sequencing in a study of graft-versus-host responses after intestinal transplantation. For the study at large: Anti-thymocyte globulin was used for induction in all recipients, who then took tacrolimus and steroids for roughly three years.

Profiling relied on immunoSEQ multiplex PCR, and the TCRdb table lists in-frame clones only, not all of them. Here the sample spans tens of thousands of clones, approximately 94% being singletons. J was trimmed by 7 bases and V by 10 bases; bases with no gene match: 19. Germline V CDR1 and CDR2: WNHNN, SYGVQD (reference sequence). The CDR3 is 17 residues long. As regards this clone: Its cognate antigen is unknown.

The sequence was collected from a human donor who received an intestinal transplant. V usage is TRBV10-1 and J usage is TRBJ2-3; TRBD2 matches at 11 bases. The sample was unstimulated CD8+ T cells sorted from spleen or lymph node cells, taken before intestinal transplant. The CDR3: CAMIPTSGASRAYTQYF. DNA of the CDR3: TGCGCCATGATCCCGACTAGCGGGGCATCCCGAGCTTATACGCAGTATTTT.